The 32 T cell receptor beta chains presented below share a single source sample, sequenced in a study of shared clonotypes between healthy human individuals. Generated by immunoSEQ multiplex PCR, the TCRdb table keeps only in-frame clones and is missing some. The sample comprises about 1.1 million clones, around 78% of which are singletons, and roughly 0.65% rests with the top ten. The source material was memory CD4+ T cells from PBMCs. Indicated subset: CD45RA-negative fraction. The receptors derive from a man younger than 35 in good health. Some clones in this sample may be carry-over from other donors' samples.

CDR3 nucleotide sequence: TGCAGCGCCGGCGTGAACACTGAAGCTTTCTTT. Its protein is CSAGVNTEAFF. The chain is built from TRBV29-1 and TRBJ1-1, with D unresolved. V dropped 7 bases and J dropped 0 bases, with 6 bases sitting between them. Germline loops: CDR1 SQVTM, CDR2 ANQGSEA. This CDR3 spans 11 amino acids.

CDR3 DNA: TGTGCCAGCAGCGACCACTCCAAGGCGAATAGCAATCAGCCCCAGCATTTT. Amino acid sequence: CASSDHSKANSNQPQHF. V usage is TRBV28 and J usage is TRBJ1-5; D remains unclear. Trimming took off 6 bases at V and 0 bases at J, with 18 bases between the two ends. Germline V lookup: CDR1 MDHEN, CDR2 SYDVKM. CDR3 length equals 17 residues.

A note on this clone: This sequence is one base from a far larger clone and is likely a read error. J is TRBJ2-3 and V is TRBV4-1, with D possibly being TRBD2 (5 bases). CDR1 is MGHRA, CDR2 YSYEKL, per germline. CDR3 length: 15 residues. CDR3 nucleotide sequence: TGCGCCAGCAGCCAAGATGAACTAGGCACAGATGCGCAGTATTTT. Its protein product is CASSQDELGTDAQYF.

The rearrangement joins TRBV27 to TRBJ2-2, with 11 nucleotides matching TRBD1. After removal of 6 bases from V and 2 bases from J, the junction contained 5 bases not matched to a gene. CDR3 size: 16 residues. The germline V gene has CDR1 MNHEY and CDR2 SMNVEV (reference sequence). This CDR3 is CASRWTGGFNTGELFF. CDR3 in DNA: TGTGCCAGCAGGTGGACAGGGGGCTTCAACACCGGGGAGCTGTTTTTT.

This chain links TRBV5-1 with TRBJ2-1; 7 bases agree with TRBD2. The V segment lost 4 bases and the J segment 6 bases; nucleotides outside the gene matches: 1. Looked up from germline, CDR1 is SGHRS and CDR2 is YFSETQ. There are 12 residues in the CDR3. The CDR3 loop is CASSREANEQFF. Written as DNA, the CDR3 is TGCGCCAGCAGCCGGGAGGCCAATGAGCAGTTCTTC.

The chain employs TRBV28 and TRBJ2-1, with 8 bases lining up with TRBD1. Looked up from germline, CDR1 is MDHEN and CDR2 is SYDVKM. The CDR3 covers 15 residues. After removal of 4 bases from V and 4 bases from J, the junction contained 6 bases not matched to a gene. The CDR3 is CASSSRTGTYNEQFF. CDR3 bases: TGTGCCAGCAGTTCCCGGACAGGGACTTACAATGAGCAGTTCTTC.

This clone showed up just once. The chain combines TRBV29-1 with TRBJ2-6; D is tentatively TRBD1 or TRBD2 (5 bases each). Trimming took 5 bases from V and 0 from J, leaving 8 bases between them. CDR3 length: 14 residues. Germline V gene sequence: CDR1 SQVTM, CDR2 ANQGSEA. The CDR3 coding sequence is TGCAGCGTTAAAGGGACCTCTGGGGCCAACGTCCTGACTTTC. It codes for CSVKGTSGANVLTF.

The chain recombines TRBV2 with TRBJ1-2, with 7 positions matching TRBD1. Trimming cost V 6 bases and J 1 base; bases outside gene matches: 8. CDR3 size: 15 residues. Germline V gene sequence: CDR1 SNHLY, CDR2 FYNNEI. The CDR3 DNA reads as TGTGCCAGCAGACTGGAGGGACAGTTTAACTATGGCTACACCTTC. This gives the protein CASRLEGQFNYGYTF.

The rearrangement links TRBV5-4 to TRBJ1-3; D call uncertain. CDR1 is SGHNT, CDR2 YYREEE, per germline (reference sequence). The CDR3 contains 15 residues. V was shortened by 1 base and J by 0 bases, with 8 bases between the two germline ends. In DNA, the CDR3 is TGTGCCAGCAGCTTGTTTGGGTACTCTGGAAACACCATATATTTT. Its translation: CASSLFGYSGNTIYF.

The chain uses TRBV28 and TRBJ1-2, with D hard to call. The V end lost 4 bases, the J end lost 4 bases, and 7 bases lay between the germline ends. CDR1 is MDHEN and CDR2 is SYDVKM in the germline V gene. The CDR3 spans 12 residues. CDR3 in amino acids: CASSSRIYGYTF. DNA for the CDR3: TGTGCCAGCAGTTCGAGGATCTATGGCTACACCTTC.

This chain connects TRBV11-2 to TRBJ1-2, with 9 positions matching TRBD1. Germline V gene data show CDR1 as SGHAT and CDR2 as FQNNGV. The V gene end was trimmed by 5 bases and the J gene end by 8 bases; junction bases not matched to a gene: 6. The CDR3 is 13 amino acids. The CDR3 coding sequence is TGTGCCAGCAGCCTACAGGGGGCCGACGGCTACACCTTC. Translating it yields CASSLQGADGYTF.

The chain employs TRBV11-2 and TRBJ2-7; D is unclear. Trimming pared 2 bases from V and 4 bases from J, leaving 15 bases between. Germline CDR1 reads SGHAT; CDR2 reads FQNNGV. The CDR3 is 15 amino acids. CDR3 amino acids: CASSLRIGGSYEQYF. CDR3 bases: TGTGCCAGCAGCTTAAGGATAGGTGGGTCATACGAGCAGTACTTC. Full variable domain (rest looked up from reference TRBV11-2 and TRBJ2-7): EAGVAQSPRYKIIEKRQSVAFWCNPISGHATLYWYQQILGQGPKLLIQFQNNGVVDDSQLPKDRFSAERLKGVDSTLKIQPAKLEDSAVYLCASSLRIGGSYEQYFGPGTRLTVT.

Note on this clone: At the DNA level, this CDR3 is encoded by other sequences in the same sample as well. V is TRBV5-4 and J is TRBJ1-2, with D tentatively TRBD1 (5 bases). The CDR3 is 13 residues long. Trimming removed 4 bases at V and 2 bases at J, with 9 bases between. Germline CDR1 reads SGHNT; CDR2 reads YYREEE (reference sequence). The CDR3 sequence: CASSPQENYGYTF. Written as DNA, the CDR3 is TGTGCCAGCAGCCCACAGGAGAACTATGGCTACACCTTC.

The chain links TRBV15 to TRBJ1-2; D gene uncertain. Germline V gives CDR1 LNHNV, CDR2 YYDKDF (reference sequence). The CDR3 runs to 15 residues. Trimming shortened V by 1 base and J by 4 bases, and 13 bases separated the two germline ends. DNA of the CDR3: TGTGCCACCAGCAGAGGGACGGAAGATACCTATGGCTACACCTTC. It codes for CATSRGTEDTYGYTF.

This clone was detected a few times. The V and J genes are TRBV29-1 and TRBJ1-2, with D possibly matching TRBD1 (6 bases). The CDR3 extends over 15 amino acids. V was shortened by 4 bases and J by 6 bases, with 21 bases between the two germline ends. Germline V gives CDR1 SQVTM, CDR2 ANQGSEA. The CDR3, as DNA: TGCAGCGTTGCCTTTGGACCCTCAGGGGCTAATGGCTACACCTTC. This translates into CSVAFGPSGANGYTF.

The chain carries TRBV7-9 and TRBJ1-1, with D hard to call. The CDR3 consists of 15 residues. The V end was cut by 5 bases, the J end by 1 base, with 14 bases between. The germline V gene encodes CDR1 SEHNR and CDR2 FQNEAQ (reference sequence). CDR3 sequence: CASSARMRGNTEAFF. The CDR3 DNA is TGTGCCAGCAGCGCTAGGATGCGCGGGAACACTGAAGCTTTCTTT.

V gene TRBV6-5 combines with J gene TRBJ1-2; unclear D gene. CDR1 is MNHEY and CDR2 is SVGAGI in the germline V gene. The CDR3 contains 15 residues. Trimming took off 0 bases at V and 6 bases at J, with 14 bases between the two ends. This chain's CDR3 is CASSYSGRPQDGYTF. As DNA, the CDR3 is TGTGCCAGCAGTTACTCGGGTAGGCCCCAAGATGGCTACACCTTC.

This chain joins TRBV7-8 and TRBJ2-5, with 7 bases identical to TRBD2. Per germline, CDR1 SGHVS and CDR2 FQNEAQ. This CDR3 region has 16 residues. The V gene end was trimmed by 5 bases and the J gene end by 9 bases; junction bases not matched to a gene: 18. CDR3 in DNA: TGTGCCAGCAGCCCTCTAAACCGGGCAAGGGGAGGGTCCCAGTACTTC. The encoded protein is CASSPLNRARGGSQYF. The full variable domain, completed using reference TRBV7-8 and TRBJ2-5, is GAGVSQSPRYKVAKRGQDVALRCDPISGHVSLFWYQQALGQGPEFLTYFQNEAQLDKSGLPSDRFFAERPEGSVSTLKIQRTQQEDSAVYLCASSPLNRARGGSQYFGPGTRLLVL.

The chain uses TRBV6-4 and TRBJ2-3; D ambiguous. From germline, CDR1 is MRHNA and CDR2 SNTAGT. The CDR3 covers 15 residues. V lost 6 bases, J lost 6 bases, and 19 bases lay in between. DNA of the CDR3: TGTGCCAGCAGCGATACTGGGCGCCCTGGGGATACGCAGTATTTT. Residues: CASSDTGRPGDTQYF.

The gene calls are TRBV5-1 and TRBJ2-7, with a tentative D call TRBD1 (8 bases). The CDR3 loop spans 13 amino acids. Germline CDR1 reads SGHRS; CDR2 reads YFSETQ. Trimming removed 7 bases at V and 5 bases at J, with 16 bases between. The CDR3 loop reads CASRGAGGNEQYF. The CDR3 DNA is TGCGCCAGCCGGGGGGCAGGGGGCAACGAGCAGTACTTC.

The chain uses TRBV7-8 and TRBJ2-7; D is ambiguous. Trimming took off 3 bases at V and 7 bases at J, with 10 bases between the two ends. Germline lookup yields CDR1 SGHVS and CDR2 FQNEAQ. This CDR3 contains 12 residues. The CDR3 region has the DNA TGTGCCAGCAGCTTCCCCCAAGCGGAGCAGTACTTC. It specifies CASSFPQAEQYF.

The chain carries TRBV4-1 and TRBJ2-2; D may be TRBD1 or TRBD2 (6 bases each). With 2 bases removed from V and 1 base from J, the gap between germline ends came to 11 bases. There are 16 residues in the CDR3. Per the germline V gene, CDR1 is MGHRA and CDR2 is YSYEKL. The CDR3 protein is CASSQLGGQNTGELFF. In DNA form, the CDR3 reads TGCGCCAGCAGCCAATTGGGGGGACAGAACACCGGGGAGCTGTTTTTT.

The chain has TRBV6-1 and TRBJ1-3; no reliable D call. V dropped 3 bases and J dropped 8 bases, with 14 bases sitting between them. The CDR3 has 14 amino acids. Germline V gives CDR1 MNHNS, CDR2 SASEGT. The CDR3 loop reads CASSDRNYLYTIYF. CDR3 nucleotides: TGTGCCAGCAGTGACCGTAACTATCTCTACACCATATATTTT.

The chain links TRBV5-4 to TRBJ2-7; D uncertain. This CDR3 contains 14 residues. Trimming cost V 2 bases and J 2 bases, with 11 bases left between them. The germline CDR1 and CDR2 sequences are SGHNT and YYREEE (reference sequence). The chain's CDR3 is CASSFPTPPYEQYF. CDR3 bases: TGTGCCAGCAGCTTCCCTACTCCCCCCTACGAGCAGTACTTC. Drawing the rest from reference TRBV5-4 and TRBJ2-7, the complete variable domain is ETGVTQSPTHLIKTRGQQVTLRCSSQSGHNTVSWYQQALGQGPQFIFQYYREEENGRGNFPPRFSGLQFPNYSSELNVNALELDDSALYLCASSFPTPPYEQYFGPGTRLTVT.

V and J are TRBV29-1 and TRBJ1-2, with no clear D. Germline values: CDR1 SQVTM, CDR2 ANQGSEA. The CDR3 is 13 residues long. The V end was cut by 7 bases, the J end by 8 bases, with 20 bases between. CDR3 nucleotides: TGCAGCGCCGAGACGGTCCAGTTGGGGGGCTACACCTTC. This gives the protein CSAETVQLGGYTF.

This clone was observed a single time. V and J are TRBV25-1 and TRBJ2-3, with D possibly being TRBD1 or TRBD2 (5 bases each). This CDR3 is 14 amino acids long. Trimming took 4 bases from V and 0 from J, leaving 8 bases between them. Looked up from germline, CDR1 is MGHDK and CDR2 is SYGVNS. The CDR3 sequence: CASSGRGSTDTQYF. DNA of the CDR3: TGTGCCAGCAGTGGCCGGGGCAGCACAGATACGCAGTATTTT.

In regard to this clone: It differs at one base from a far larger clone, so likely a read error. This chain uses TRBV30 with TRBJ2-5; D gene ambiguous. The V end lost 0 bases, the J end lost 7 bases, and 15 bases lay between the germline ends. CDR1 is GTSNPN and CDR2 is SVGIG in the germline V gene (reference sequence). CDR3 length: 14 residues. The CDR3 DNA follows: TGTGCCTGGAGTGTAATCGGCAACCATGGGACCCAGTACTTC. Protein product: CAWSVIGNHGTQYF.

The chain links TRBV15 to TRBJ2-1; D is unclear. With 1 base removed from V and 10 bases from J, the gap between germline ends came to 8 bases. This CDR3 region has 12 residues. Germline lookup yields CDR1 LNHNV and CDR2 YYDKDF (reference sequence). The CDR3 spells CATSRVWEEQFF. In nucleotides, the CDR3 is TGTGCCACCAGCAGAGTGTGGGAAGAGCAGTTCTTC.

The genes are TRBV7-9 and TRBJ1-2; possible D gene TRBD1, 5 bases. V lost 4 bases to trimming and J lost 8 bases, with 17 bases between them. This CDR3 region has 14 residues. Per germline, CDR1 SEHNR and CDR2 FQNEAQ (reference sequence). CDR3 nucleotide sequence: TGTGCCAGCAGCTCCGACTTTTTTGGGGGAGGCTACACCTTC. It is translated as CASSSDFFGGGYTF.

Comments on this clone: A much larger clone differs by one base, so this may be a read error. Other DNA sequences in the same sample also yield this CDR3. The rearrangement links TRBV5-4 to TRBJ1-1; no reliable D call. Germline CDR1 reads SGHNT; CDR2 reads YYREEE (reference sequence). CDR3 length equals 13 residues. V was trimmed by 0 bases and J by 1 base, leaving 4 bases between them. The CDR3 spells CASSLGGNTEAFF. DNA of the CDR3: TGTGCCAGCAGCTTGGGAGGGAACACTGAAGCTTTCTTT. Full variable domain (outside the CDR3, taken from reference TRBV5-4 and TRBJ1-1): ETGVTQSPTHLIKTRGQQVTLRCSSQSGHNTVSWYQQALGQGPQFIFQYYREEENGRGNFPPRFSGLQFPNYSSELNVNALELDDSALYLCASSLGGNTEAFFGQGTRLTVV.

The chain has TRBV11-2 and TRBJ1-1, with D perhaps TRBD1 (5 bases). Deletions cut 5 bases from V and 0 bases from J, with 10 bases between. This CDR3 has 14 residues. Germline CDR1 reads SGHAT; CDR2 reads FQNNGV. The DNA for the CDR3 is TGTGCCAGCAGCCCAAGACAGATGAACACTGAAGCTTTCTTT. As protein: CASSPRQMNTEAFF.

This clone was detected once. The V call is TRBV7-3, the J call TRBJ1-1; 8 bases are a match to TRBD1. Trimming took 5 bases from V and 5 from J; bases not matched to a gene: 7. Germline V gives CDR1 SGHTA, CDR2 FQGTGA. The CDR3 extends over 14 amino acids. The CDR3: CASSPARGRTEAFF. In DNA, the CDR3 is TGTGCCAGCAGCCCCGCCAGGGGGCGTACTGAAGCTTTCTTT.